These 25 T cell receptor beta chains were sequenced from one sample in a study of early T cells in non-severe SARS-CoV-2 infection. TCRdb processed the 5' RACE reads anew with MiXCR; each CDR3 protein has one entry. The repertoire holds around 60,000 distinct CDR3 sequences, 20% seen once, with 16% in the top ten. Source: whole blood, taken at baseline. The receptors stem from an adult who was a healthcare worker with PCR-confirmed SARS-CoV-2 infection or an uninfected control (not recorded which).

This clonotype showed up just a few times. V usage is TRBV5-1 and J usage is TRBJ2-3, with unresolved D. There are 13 residues in the CDR3. Germline V lookup: CDR1 SGHRS, CDR2 YFSETQ. V was trimmed by 2 bases and J by 1 base, leaving 5 bases between them. CDR3 region: CASSFLGTDTQYF. The DNA of the CDR3 is TGCGCCAGCAGCTTCCTTGGCACAGATACGCAGTATTTT.

This clonotype was seen only a few times. The chain recombines TRBV7-3 with TRBJ2-7; 7 positions match TRBD1. V lost 5 bases to trimming and J lost 5 bases; unmatched junction nucleotides: 6. The CDR3 totals 13 residues. Germline V gene lookup returns CDR1 SGHTA and CDR2 FQGTGA. The CDR3 here is CASSLNQGDEQYF. The CDR3 DNA follows: TGTGCCAGCAGCCTAAATCAGGGGGACGAGCAGTACTTC.

The chain carries TRBV6-1 and TRBJ2-1; D possibly corresponds to TRBD2 (6 bases). V was trimmed by 9 bases and J by 8 bases, leaving 20 bases between them. The CDR3 has 14 residues. Germline V gene data show CDR1 as MNHNS and CDR2 as SASEGT. CDR3 DNA sequence: TGTGCCAGTGCGGGACTCCCCTTAGGCTATGAGCAGTTCTTC. Residues: CASAGLPLGYEQFF.

This clonotype was observed a handful of times. Here the CDR3 DNA reads TGTGCCAGCAGCCAAGATTCCCAGGGCTATGAGCAGTTCTTC. This codes for CASSQDSQGYEQFF. The chain employs TRBV4-2 and TRBJ2-1; D may be TRBD1 (5 bases). The germline V gene has CDR1 LGHNA and CDR2 YNFKEQ. This CDR3 has 14 amino acids. Trimming stripped 0 bases from V and 8 bases from J, with 11 bases between.

This clonotype was counted a few times. The chain employs TRBV3-1 and TRBJ2-3; D is tentatively TRBD1 or TRBD2 (5 bases each). The length of the CDR3 is 14 residues. Germline loops: CDR1 LGHDT, CDR2 YNNKEL (reference sequence). The V gene lost 1 base and the J gene lost 9 bases, with 14 bases spanning the gap. CDR3 sequence (DNA): TGTGCCAGCAGCCAAGCCGCTGGGGGTGTGACGCAGTATTTT. As protein: CASSQAAGGVTQYF.

The table lists this clonotype with a few counts. This sequence joins TRBV2 and TRBJ1-5; possible D gene TRBD1, 5 bases. Germline lookup yields CDR1 SNHLY and CDR2 FYNNEI. Trimming removed 6 bases from V and 9 bases from J, with 15 bases in between. This CDR3 spans 13 amino acids. For the CDR3, the DNA is TGTGCCAGCAGCCGACCAGGGCGCGCGCCCCAGCATTTT. Protein product: CASSRPGRAPQHF.

The sample holds a few counts of this clonotype. The gene calls are TRBV2 and TRBJ2-5; D is undetermined. Germline values: CDR1 SNHLY, CDR2 FYNNEI. This CDR3 has 12 residues. V gave up 3 bases and J gave up 4 bases, with 6 bases separating them. In DNA form, the CDR3 reads TGTGCCAGCAGTGAGAGTAGAGAGACCCAGTACTTC. Translated, it gives CASSESRETQYF.

This clonotype has only a few counts. The J gene is TRBJ2-2, the V gene TRBV25-1; D is unclear. From germline, CDR1 is MGHDK and CDR2 SYGVNS. CDR3 length: 14 amino acids. The V gene lost 7 bases and the J gene lost 1 base, with 10 bases spanning the gap. CDR3 DNA: TGTGCCAGCACTCCGACGGTGAACACCGGGGAGCTGTTTTTT. This encodes CASTPTVNTGELFF. Combining the CDR3 with reference TRBV25-1 and TRBJ2-2 gives the whole variable domain EADIYQTPRYLVIGTGKKITLECSQTMGHDKMYWYQQDPGMELHLIHYSYGVNSTEKGDLSSESTVSRIRTEHFPLTLESARPSHTSQYLCASTPTVNTGELFFGEGSRLTVL.

V gene TRBV3-1 combines with J gene TRBJ2-7, with D tentatively TRBD2 (6 bases). The CDR3 extends over 16 amino acids. The germline CDR1 and CDR2 sequences are LGHDT and YNNKEL (reference sequence). V shed 0 bases and J shed 6 bases, with 18 bases lying between them. The CDR3 loop reads CASSQDWTPVGGEQYF. The CDR3 nucleotides are TGTGCCAGCAGCCAAGATTGGACCCCTGTCGGGGGCGAGCAGTACTTC.

There are many counts of this clonotype. The chain is built from TRBV7-6 and TRBJ1-1; the D gene is possibly TRBD1 (5 bases). This CDR3 is 13 amino acids long. V gave up 5 bases and J gave up 4 bases, with 11 bases separating them. The germline V gene has CDR1 SGHVS and CDR2 FNYEAQ. The CDR3 loop reads CASSPPQGTEAFF. The CDR3 nucleotides read TGTGCCAGCAGCCCCCCCCAGGGCACTGAAGCTTTCTTT.

The chain combines TRBV7-9 with TRBJ2-3, with 13 positions matching TRBD2. The germline V gene encodes CDR1 SEHNR and CDR2 FQNEAQ (reference sequence). V lost 5 bases to trimming and J lost 8 bases; unmatched junction nucleotides: 10. This CDR3 has 16 amino acids. CDR3 nucleotides: TGTGCCAGCAGCCCGGGACTAGCGGGGCCCCGGGCTACGCAGTATTTT. Protein product: CASSPGLAGPRATQYF.

This clonotype was seen a few times. The chain employs TRBV15 and TRBJ1-5; possibly TRBD1 for D (5 bases). The V end was cut by 0 bases, the J end by 3 bases, with 6 bases between. CDR3 length: 14 amino acids. Germline V gives CDR1 LNHNV, CDR2 YYDKDF (reference sequence). The CDR3 loop reads CATSREGDNQPQHF. DNA of the CDR3: TGTGCCACCAGCAGAGAGGGGGACAATCAGCCCCAGCATTTT.

This clonotype was observed a few times. The rearrangement uses TRBV6-6 and TRBJ1-4; D is uncertain. Germline-derived CDR1 and CDR2 are MNHNY and SVGAGI (reference sequence). CDR3 size: 15 residues. V was clipped by 5 bases and J by 4 bases, with 14 bases between them. Written as DNA, the CDR3 is TGTGCCAGCAGTCCAACAAACGGGATTAATGAAAAACTGTTTTTT. Translated, it gives CASSPTNGINEKLFF.

This clonotype was recorded a few times. The gene calls are TRBV7-9 and TRBJ2-1; a possible D gene is TRBD1 (6 bases). CDR1 and CDR2 (germline): SEHNR, FQNEAQ (reference sequence). Trimming stripped 5 bases from V and 2 bases from J, with 16 bases between. The CDR3 sequence is 16 residues long. CDR3 in amino acids: CASSPTGKGPYNEQFF. For the CDR3, the DNA is TGTGCCAGCAGCCCCACAGGGAAAGGCCCCTACAATGAGCAGTTCTTC.

This chain connects TRBV18 to TRBJ2-5, with no clear D. Germline CDR1 reads KGHSH; CDR2 reads LQKENI. The CDR3 runs 13 residues. V dropped 3 bases and J dropped 2 bases, with 7 bases sitting between them. CDR3 DNA: TGTGCCAGCTCACCGACCCCACAAGAGACCCAGTACTTC. This gives the protein CASSPTPQETQYF.

This sequence joins TRBV3-1 and TRBJ1-2; possibly TRBD1 for D (6 bases). The germline V and J ends were trimmed by 1 base and 0 bases, with 15 bases remaining between them. Germline CDR1 reads LGHDT; CDR2 reads YNNKEL (reference sequence). The length of the CDR3 is 17 residues. The CDR3 bases are TGTGCCAGCAGCCAAGGTTTCGGGCAGGGGACTAACTATGGCTACACCTTC. This translates into CASSQGFGQGTNYGYTF. Full variable domain (missing parts from reference TRBV3-1 and TRBJ1-2): DTAVSQTPKYLVTQMGNDKSIKCEQNLGHDTMYWYKQDSKKFLKIMFSYNNKELIINETVPNRFSPKSPDKAHLNLHINSLELGDSAVYFCASSQGFGQGTNYGYTFGSGTRLTVV.

This clonotype was detected a few times. The V and J genes are TRBV5-6 and TRBJ2-2; 8 positions agree with TRBD2. Trimming took 7 bases from V and 4 from J; bases not matched to a gene: 6. The CDR3 length is 14 residues. CDR1 is SGHDT and CDR2 is YYEEEE in the germline V gene. For the CDR3, the DNA is TGTGCCAGCCGAACTAGCGGAGGCACCGGGGAGCTGTTTTTT. Translating gives CASRTSGGTGELFF.

V and J are TRBV5-1 and TRBJ2-3; 11 bases fit TRBD2. Germline CDR1 reads SGHRS; CDR2 reads YFSETQ. Trimming removed 4 bases from V and 5 bases from J; junction bases left unmatched: 6. The CDR3 runs to 15 residues. Written as DNA, the CDR3 is TGCGCCAGCAGCGCCCGACTAGCGGGGTTAGATACGCAGTATTTT. Protein: CASSARLAGLDTQYF.

This clonotype has a handful of counts. V and J are TRBV5-1 and TRBJ2-1; tentative D call: TRBD1 (8 bases). CDR3 length: 14 amino acids. V was pared by 4 bases and J by 7 bases, with 15 bases between. Per the germline V gene, CDR1 is SGHRS and CDR2 is YFSETQ. The DNA of the CDR3 is TGCGCCAGCAGCCGCGGACAGGGAGGGAATGAGCAGTTCTTC. This encodes CASSRGQGGNEQFF.

This clonotype occurred a few times. V usage is TRBV5-1 and J usage is TRBJ1-1; D gene unclear. Between the trimmed V and J ends, which lost 3 bases and 4 bases, there was a span of 13 bases. The CDR3 is 14 residues long. Germline values: CDR1 SGHRS, CDR2 YFSETQ. CDR3 sequence (DNA): TGCGCCAGCAGCTCCCGGGAGGACGGCACTGAAGCTTTCTTT. Translated, it gives CASSSREDGTEAFF.

The V and J genes are TRBV5-1 and TRBJ2-7, with D maybe TRBD2 (5 bases). This CDR3 region has 15 residues. V was shortened by 1 base and J by 5 bases, with 16 bases between the two germline ends. CDR1 SGHRS and CDR2 YFSETQ come from the germline V gene. CDR3 sequence reads: CASSLIRARGDEQYF. CDR3 nucleotides: TGCGCCAGCAGCTTGATTCGGGCCCGGGGTGACGAGCAGTACTTC.

The rearrangement joins TRBV20-1 to TRBJ2-3; 12 positions match TRBD2. The CDR3 runs to 13 residues. Germline V gene sequence: CDR1 DFQATT, CDR2 SNEGSKA (reference sequence). V lost 6 bases and J lost 5; bases outside the gene matches: 3. The chain's CDR3 is CSAMTSGGDTQYF. DNA for the CDR3: TGCAGTGCAATGACTAGCGGGGGAGATACGCAGTATTTT.

This chain's CDR3 is CASSPPGPYSYEQYF. CDR3 coding DNA: TGTGCCAGCTCACCACCGGGACCTTACTCCTACGAGCAGTACTTC. This chain uses TRBV18 with TRBJ2-7; D possibly uses TRBD1 or TRBD2 (5 bases each). The CDR3 is 15 residues long. V lost 0 bases and J 0 bases, leaving 9 bases between the germline ends. The V gene's germline CDR1 is KGHSH and CDR2 LQKENI.

This chain links TRBV20-1 with TRBJ2-7; D gene ambiguous. The CDR3 is made up of 12 amino acids. Trimming removed 3 bases from V and 3 bases from J, with 9 bases in between. Germline V CDR1 and CDR2: DFQATT, SNEGSKA (reference sequence). The CDR3 sequence: CSASPDLYEQYF. For the CDR3, the DNA is TGCAGTGCTAGCCCGGACCTCTACGAGCAGTACTTC.

The chain is built from TRBV3-1 and TRBJ1-2, with D maybe TRBD1 (5 bases). V gave up 5 bases and J gave up 14 bases, with 15 bases separating them. The CDR3 is made up of 11 amino acids. Germline V gene data show CDR1 as LGHDT and CDR2 as YNNKEL (reference sequence). CDR3 in DNA: TGTGCCAGCAGCAGTCCGGGGCCGATGACCTTC. Encoded protein: CASSSPGPMTF.